These T cell receptor beta chains were read from a single sample in a study of shared clonotypes between healthy human individuals. Clones were read by immunoSEQ multiplex PCR, and TCRdb kept only the in-frame ones, dropping some. The repertoire holds millions of clones, with approximately 94% as singletons. The sequenced sample was naive CD8+ T cells sorted from blood. These receptors came from a man aged 18-30 years in good health. Both conserved end residues are part of each CDR3. The order of the fields is CDR3 protein, CDR3 DNA, V gene, D gene, J gene. A D gene is named only where the DNA matches it firmly.

CDR3aa: CASSPDLSSYNEQFF
CDR3nt: TGTGCCAGCAGCCCCGACCTGAGCTCCTACAATGAGCAGTTCTTC
v_gene: TRBV7-3
d_gene: -
j_gene: TRBJ2-1

CDR3aa: CASSYTGQGKGNEQFF
CDR3nt: TGTGCCAGCAGTTACACGGGACAGGGGAAGGGTAATGAGCAGTTCTTC
v_gene: TRBV6-5
d_gene: TRBD1
j_gene: TRBJ2-1

CDR3aa: CASSWGTDTGELFF
CDR3nt: TGTGCCAGCAGTTGGGGGACAGACACCGGGGAGCTGTTTTTT
v_gene: TRBV27
d_gene: TRBD1
j_gene: TRBJ2-2

CDR3aa: CASSSGRDYEQYF
CDR3nt: TGTGCCAGCAGCTCGGGACGGGACTACGAGCAGTACTTC
v_gene: TRBV13
d_gene: -
j_gene: TRBJ2-7

CDR3aa: CASSPGGEGSPLHF
CDR3nt: TGTGCCAGCAGTCCGGGAGGGGAGGGATCACCCCTCCACTTT
v_gene: TRBV6-5
d_gene: -
j_gene: TRBJ1-6

CDR3aa: CASSLQGNEQFF
CDR3nt: TGCGCCAGCAGCTTACAGGGTAATGAGCAGTTCTTC
v_gene: TRBV5-1
d_gene: -
j_gene: TRBJ2-1

CDR3aa: CASSYGGFDTDTQYF
CDR3nt: TGTGCCAGCAGTTACGGGGGCTTTGACACAGATACGCAGTATTTT
v_gene: TRBV6-5
d_gene: -
j_gene: TRBJ2-3

CDR3aa: CASSLRDVAYEQYF
CDR3nt: TGTGCCAGCAGTCTCCGGGACGTAGCCTACGAGCAGTACTTC
v_gene: TRBV2
d_gene: -
j_gene: TRBJ2-7

CDR3aa: CASSFLQGGTETQYF
CDR3nt: TGTGCCAGCAGTTTCTTACAGGGAGGGACAGAGACCCAGTACTTC
v_gene: TRBV7-9
d_gene: -
j_gene: TRBJ2-5

CDR3aa: CASTGGSSYEQYF
CDR3nt: TGTGCCAGCACCGGGGGTAGCTCCTACGAGCAGTACTTC
v_gene: TRBV6-1
d_gene: -
j_gene: TRBJ2-7

CDR3aa: CASSLRQSYEQYF
CDR3nt: TGTGCCAGCAGTTTACGACAGAGCTACGAGCAGTACTTC
v_gene: TRBV27
d_gene: -
j_gene: TRBJ2-7

CDR3aa: CASSSFGSLIYEQYF
CDR3nt: TGTGCCAGCAGTTCCTTCGGATCCCTAATCTACGAGCAGTACTTC
v_gene: TRBV6-5
d_gene: -
j_gene: TRBJ2-7

CDR3aa: CASQASRDTSYNSPLHF
CDR3nt: TGTGCCAGCCAGGCCTCCAGGGACACTAGCTATAATTCACCCCTCCACTTT
v_gene: TRBV2
d_gene: -
j_gene: TRBJ1-6

CDR3aa: CASSPRLWSSYNEQFF
CDR3nt: TGTGCCAGCAGCCCTAGACTCTGGAGCTCCTACAATGAGCAGTTCTTC
v_gene: TRBV9
d_gene: -
j_gene: TRBJ2-1

CDR3aa: CASSQAPGDTQYF
CDR3nt: TGCGCCAGCAGCCAAGCTCCGGGGGATACGCAGTATTTT
v_gene: TRBV4-1
d_gene: -
j_gene: TRBJ2-3

CDR3aa: CSVDGTSGRRSSYNEQFF
CDR3nt: TGCAGCGTTGACGGGACTAGCGGAAGAAGGAGCTCCTACAATGAGCAGTTCTTC
v_gene: TRBV29-1
d_gene: TRBD2
j_gene: TRBJ2-1

CDR3aa: CASSLVDGLSYEQYF
CDR3nt: TGTGCCAGCAGCTTAGTGGACGGCCTTTCCTACGAGCAGTACTTC
v_gene: TRBV11-2
d_gene: -
j_gene: TRBJ2-7

CDR3aa: CASSEIGIVYGYTF
CDR3nt: TGTGCCAGCAGTGAAATCGGGATCGTCTATGGCTACACCTTC
v_gene: TRBV2
d_gene: -
j_gene: TRBJ1-2

CDR3aa: CASSYGAGSNQPQHF
CDR3nt: TGTGCCAGCAGTTACGGAGCGGGAAGCAATCAGCCCCAGCATTTT
v_gene: TRBV6-6
d_gene: -
j_gene: TRBJ1-5

CDR3aa: CASSLVVTGEAFF
CDR3nt: TGTGCCAGCAGCTTAGTTGTTACTGGTGAAGCTTTCTTT
v_gene: TRBV11-2
d_gene: -
j_gene: TRBJ1-1

CDR3aa: CASSPLGFLGKSTETQYF
CDR3nt: TGTGCCAGCAGCCCTTTGGGATTTTTGGGGAAATCGACGGAGACCCAGTACTTC
v_gene: TRBV27
d_gene: -
j_gene: TRBJ2-5

CDR3aa: CASRPPGLDYEQYF
CDR3nt: TGTGCCAGCAGACCACCGGGCCTCGATTACGAGCAGTACTTC
v_gene: TRBV7-9
d_gene: -
j_gene: TRBJ2-7

CDR3aa: CASSGRDGNNEQFF
CDR3nt: TGTGCCAGCAGTGGGCGGGACGGAAACAATGAGCAGTTCTTC
v_gene: TRBV6-1
d_gene: -
j_gene: TRBJ2-1